This entry is about one TCR beta chain. Antigen specificity is unknown. This record comes from a study of breast tumors, draining lymph nodes, adjacent tissues. The CDR3 is made up of 14 amino acids. Germline loops: CDR1 DFQATT, CDR2 SNEGSKA (reference sequence). The V gene lost 4 bases and the J gene lost 4 bases, with 15 bases spanning the gap. The study's findings and limits: Most tumor T cells seemingly derive from lymph node, then expand in tumor. Luminal-like breast cancer showed significantly greater tumor-nontumor repertoire similarity than basal-like breast cancer did. Tumor TCR diversity was below lymph nodes but above nontumor tissue. Data only fit, rather than demonstrated, lymph node origin of most tumor T cells.

In TCRdb, the multiplex PCR reads were re-called with MiXCR into one record per CDR3 protein. This table holds about 15,000 distinct CDR3 sequences, roughly 45% found once. J is TRBJ2-3 and V is TRBV20-1; tentative D call: TRBD2 (6 bases). The receptor was isolated from a female donor with breast cancer. Some clones in this sample may be carry-over from other donors' samples. Sequencing input: tumor-adjacent breast tissue. Written as DNA, the CDR3 is TGCAGTGCTAAAACTAGCAGCCTTGCAGATACGCAGTATTTT. Protein: CSAKTSSLADTQYF.